The entry below gives a single T cell receptor (beta chain) sequence along with its context. This record comes from a study of control samples from healthy donors and cancer patients. The repertoire was sequenced with immunoSEQ multiplex PCR; TCRdb's copy has only in-frame clones and lacks some. Of about 170,000 clones listed, roughly 90% were seen once; the top ten hold around 12%. The V end lost 4 bases, the J end lost 5 bases, and 13 bases lay between the germline ends. Germline-derived CDR1 and CDR2 are LGHNA and YNFKEQ. The CDR3 runs to 14 residues. The origin of this receptor is a man aged 25-40 years in good health. Specimen: blood. The rearrangement uses TRBV4-2 and TRBJ2-3, with D possibly TRBD1 on 6 matching bases. The CDR3 coding sequence is TGTGCCAGCAGCCGTCAGGGGACCGAAGATACGCAGTATTTT. Encoded protein: CASSRQGTEDTQYF.